The 24 T cell receptor beta chains reported below all come from one sample, sequenced in a study of blood T cell repertoires in COVID-19. Sequencing used immunoSEQ multiplex PCR; TCRdb keeps in-frame clones, though not all of them. The repertoire holds about 240,000 clones, with about four fifths as singletons. Sequenced material: peripheral blood. The receptor source for this set is a woman older than 75 with acute or convalescent COVID-19.

The chain employs TRBV4-2 and TRBJ1-1, with D maybe TRBD1 (5 bases). The V and J ends lost 0 bases and 3 bases respectively, with 14 bases between them. Germline loops: CDR1 LGHNA, CDR2 YNFKEQ. The CDR3 covers 16 residues. CDR3 DNA: TGTGCCAGCAGCCAAGATGCGGGGACCCAGGACACTGAAGCTTTCTTT. Its protein is CASSQDAGTQDTEAFF.

The rearrangement joins TRBV29-1 to TRBJ1-3; unclear D gene. Germline V gene data show CDR1 as SQVTM and CDR2 as ANQGSEA. The CDR3 covers 15 residues. V lost 7 bases, J lost 2 bases, and 18 bases lay in between. The CDR3 sequence is CSALPNENAGNTIYF. CDR3 bases: TGCAGCGCCCTCCCCAATGAGAACGCTGGAAACACCATATATTTT.

The chain links TRBV5-1 to TRBJ1-1; D perhaps matches TRBD1 (5 bases). V lost 1 base to trimming and J lost 6 bases, with 16 bases between them. The CDR3 sequence is 15 residues long. Germline V lookup: CDR1 SGHRS, CDR2 YFSETQ. In DNA form, the CDR3 reads TGCGCCAGCAGCTTGATCGGGACTGCGGGTGCTGAAGCTTTCTTT. Translating it yields CASSLIGTAGAEAFF.

The V and J genes are TRBV10-3 and TRBJ1-1; tentatively, D is TRBD1 (6 bases). CDR3 size: 11 residues. Germline-derived CDR1 and CDR2 are ENHRY and SYGVKD. Trimming took 3 bases from V and 10 from J, leaving 9 bases between them. The CDR3 DNA reads TGTGCCATCAGTGATGGCAGGGGAGCTTTCTTT. Protein sequence: CAISDGRGAFF.

This sequence joins TRBV12-3 or TRBV12-4 and TRBJ1-2; D possibly corresponds to TRBD1 (6 bases). V lost 8 bases to trimming and J lost 6 bases, with 16 bases between them. This CDR3 is 13 amino acids long. CDR3 in amino acids: CASGGGRVNGYTF. For the CDR3, the DNA is TGTGCCAGCGGGGGGGGCAGGGTCAATGGCTACACCTTC.

In this sample, this clone turned up once. The chain combines TRBV12-3 or TRBV12-4 with TRBJ1-2; 7 bases are a match to TRBD1. The junction had 2 bases not matched to a gene; V was cut back by 5 bases and J by 5 bases. The CDR3 has 12 amino acids. The CDR3 nucleotides are TGTGCCAGCAGTGACAGGGATTATGGCTACACCTTC. Translation gives CASSDRDYGYTF.

V gene TRBV18 combines with J gene TRBJ2-7, with TRBD1 identical over 7 bases. Trimming took 5 bases from V and 4 from J; bases not matched to a gene: 11. Germline V gives CDR1 KGHSH, CDR2 LQKENI. The CDR3 is 15 amino acids. CDR3 amino acids: CASSSTGTVFYEQYF. In DNA, the CDR3 is TGTGCCAGCTCATCAACCGGGACAGTATTTTACGAGCAGTACTTC.

The chain uses TRBV30 and TRBJ1-1, with D unresolved. CDR1 is GTSNPN and CDR2 is SVGIG in the germline V gene (reference sequence). The CDR3 loop spans 14 amino acids. V lost 0 bases and J lost 3, with 11 bases in between. CDR3 nucleotide sequence: TGTGCCTGGAGTGTTCGGCAGGATGACACTGAAGCTTTCTTT. Its translation: CAWSVRQDDTEAFF.

This rearrangement joins TRBV28 to TRBJ2-1, with 11 bases matching TRBD2. This CDR3 contains 15 residues. The V and J ends lost 2 bases and 7 bases, in that order; junction bases with no gene match: 4. The germline V gene encodes CDR1 MDHEN and CDR2 SYDVKM. The CDR3 sequence is CASSLPSGGRNEQFF. CDR3 DNA: TGTGCCAGCAGTTTACCTAGCGGGGGGCGAAATGAGCAGTTCTTC. The variable domain in full, completed from reference TRBV28 and TRBJ2-1, reads DVKVTQSSRYLVKRTGEKVFLECVQDMDHENMFWYRQDPGLGLRLIYFSYDVKMKEKGDIPEGYSVSREKKERFSLILESASTNQTSMYLCASSLPSGGRNEQFFGPGTRLTVL.

The rearrangement uses TRBV2 and TRBJ2-7; weak D call: TRBD2 (5 bases). This CDR3 comprises 12 residues. CDR1 and CDR2 from the germline V gene are SNHLY and FYNNEI. Trimming stripped 7 bases from V and 4 bases from J, with 11 bases between. The CDR3 nucleotides are TGTGCCAGCACCACGGGGTCGTACGAGCAGTACTTC. Translating it yields CASTTGSYEQYF. Complete variable domain (other parts from reference TRBV2 and TRBJ2-7): EPEVTQTPSHQVTQMGQEVILRCVPISNHLYFYWYRQILGQKVEFLVSFYNNEISEKSEIFDDQFSVERPDGSNFTLKIRSTKLEDSAMYFCASTTGSYEQYFGPGTRLTVT.

V is TRBV7-8 and J is TRBJ2-1; 9 nucleotides match TRBD2. The CDR3 runs to 15 residues. The junction had 11 bases not matched to a gene; V was cut back by 7 bases and J by 7 bases. The germline V gene encodes CDR1 SGHVS and CDR2 FQNEAQ. CDR3 loop: CASTHSGGRGNEQFF. The CDR3 DNA sequence: TGTGCCAGCACCCATAGCGGGGGTCGGGGAAATGAGCAGTTCTTC.

This clone was counted once. The chain carries TRBV3-1 (or the pseudogene TRBV3-2) and TRBJ1-4; 8 nucleotides match TRBD1. Germline V gene sequence: CDR1 LGHDT, CDR2 YNNKEL (reference sequence). The V segment lost 3 bases and the J segment 8 bases; nucleotides outside the gene matches: 8. The CDR3 has 15 residues. The CDR3 protein is CASSQDGQGDEKLFF. CDR3 nucleotide sequence: TGTGCCAGCAGCCAGGACGGACAGGGAGACGAAAAACTGTTTTTT.

The V gene is TRBV3-1 (or the pseudogene TRBV3-2), the J gene TRBJ2-4; 15 nucleotides align to TRBD2. The CDR3 sequence is 18 residues long. The V gene's germline CDR1 is LGHDT and CDR2 YNNKEL (reference sequence). Unmatched junction bases numbered 7, after V lost 0 bases and J lost 7 bases. CDR3 nucleotide sequence: TGTGCCAGCAGCCAAGAAGGACTAGCGGGGGGGCCGGTGAACATTCAGTACTTC. This translates into CASSQEGLAGGPVNIQYF.

The rearrangement uses TRBV7-3 and TRBJ2-5; a weak D match, TRBD2 (6 bases). The CDR3 consists of 13 residues. V was clipped by 5 bases and J by 7 bases, with 14 bases between them. CDR1 is SGHTA and CDR2 is FQGTGA in the germline V gene. CDR3 amino acids: CASSPRGSGTQYF. The CDR3 coding sequence is TGTGCCAGCAGCCCCCGGGGGTCCGGGACCCAGTACTTC. The full variable domain, completed using reference TRBV7-3 and TRBJ2-5, is GAGVSQTPSNKVTEKGKYVELRCDPISGHTALYWYRQSLGQGPEFLIYFQGTGAADDSGLPNDRFFAVRPEGSVSTLKIQRTERGDSAVYLCASSPRGSGTQYFGPGTRLLVL.

The chain employs TRBV5-1 and TRBJ2-2; 12 bases align to TRBD2. With 2 bases clipped from V and 6 bases from J, the junction kept 2 bases outside the gene matches. Per germline, CDR1 SGHRS and CDR2 YFSETQ. This CDR3 is built from 15 residues. The CDR3 bases are TGCGCCAGCAGCTTTGGACTAGCGGGGCCCGGGGAGCTGTTTTTT. Translation: CASSFGLAGPGELFF. Drawing the rest from reference TRBV5-1 and TRBJ2-2, the complete variable domain is KAGVTQTPRYLIKTRGQQVTLSCSPISGHRSVSWYQQTPGQGLQFLFEYFSETQRNKGNFPGRFSGRQFSNSRSEMNVSTLELGDSALYLCASSFGLAGPGELFFGEGSRLTVL.

The chain links TRBV27 to TRBJ1-1; the match to TRBD1 covers 12 bases. Germline CDR1 MNHEY, CDR2 SMNVEV (reference sequence). The CDR3 totals 15 residues. J lost 4 bases, V lost 7 bases, and 7 bases had no gene match. The CDR3 DNA reads TGTGCCAGCACCACACGGGACAGGGGGCCCACTGAAGCTTTCTTT. Translating gives CASTTRDRGPTEAFF.

This clone was seen a single time. V and J are TRBV19 and TRBJ1-2; the D is unclear. This CDR3 has 16 amino acids. Trimming shortened V by 3 bases and J by 1 base, and 15 bases separated the two germline ends. Germline assignment: CDR1 LNHDA and CDR2 SQIVND (reference sequence). Written as DNA, the CDR3 is TGTGCCAGTAGTATCGGGGAGGGCACTTTTAACTATGGCTACACCTTC. Protein: CASSIGEGTFNYGYTF.

The chain uses TRBV2 and TRBJ2-1, with 10 bases matching TRBD1. J was trimmed by 12 bases and V by 6 bases; bases with no gene match: 8. Germline V gene lookup returns CDR1 SNHLY and CDR2 FYNNEI. The CDR3 has 13 amino acids. For the CDR3, the DNA is TGTGCCAGCAGGAGGACAGGGGGAGGGAGGCAGTTCTTC. This sequence encodes CASRRTGGGRQFF.

The chain combines TRBV11-3 with TRBJ2-6, with D perhaps matching TRBD2 (5 bases). Germline V gene sequence: CDR1 SGHNT, CDR2 YENEEA. There are 16 residues in the CDR3. Deletions cut 4 bases from V and 1 base from J, with 11 bases between. The CDR3 loop reads CASSSRGPSGANVLTF. The CDR3 DNA sequence: TGTGCCAGCAGCTCACGCGGGCCGTCTGGGGCCAACGTCCTGACTTTC.

The chain links TRBV7-2 to TRBJ2-7, with D perhaps matching TRBD1 (5 bases). The V gene lost 5 bases and the J gene lost 2 bases, with 10 bases spanning the gap. The CDR3 has 13 amino acids. Germline V lookup: CDR1 SGHTA, CDR2 FQGNSA. Written as DNA, the CDR3 is TGTGCCAGCAGCCGGACAAGAACCTACGAGCAGTACTTC. It specifies CASSRTRTYEQYF. The full variable domain, in which reference TRBV7-2 and TRBJ2-7 provide the parts outside the CDR3, is GAGVSQSPSNKVTEKGKDVELRCDPISGHTALYWYRQSLGQGLEFLIYFQGNSAPDKSGLPSDRFSAERTGGSVSTLTIQRTQQEDSAVYLCASSRTRTYEQYFGPGTRLTVT.

This clone was seen just once. The V and J genes are TRBV3-1 (or the pseudogene TRBV3-2) and TRBJ2-5; D perhaps matches TRBD2 (6 bases). There are 14 residues in the CDR3. V was shortened by 0 bases and J by 9 bases, with 14 bases between the two germline ends. Germline V lookup: CDR1 LGHDT, CDR2 YNNKEL (reference sequence). CDR3 loop: CASSQETSPGAQYF. DNA for the CDR3: TGTGCCAGCAGCCAAGAAACCTCCCCGGGGGCCCAGTACTTC.

This clone has just a few counts. The V and J genes are TRBV4-2 and TRBJ2-7; TRBD2 aligns across 8 bases. CDR3 length equals 15 residues. Germline CDR1 is LGHNA and CDR2 is YNFKEQ. V was pared by 4 bases and J by 7 bases, with 12 bases of the junction left unmatched. DNA of the CDR3: TGTGCCAGCAGCCGGGACGGGGGGGCCCTTGGGGAGCAGTACTTC. It specifies CASSRDGGALGEQYF.

The chain uses TRBV28 and TRBJ1-4; D unclear. Germline loops: CDR1 MDHEN, CDR2 SYDVKM. This CDR3 has 15 amino acids. Trimming removed 5 bases at V and 6 bases at J, with 16 bases between. The CDR3 nucleotides are TGTGCCAGCAGTGGCCTAGGGAGCGCTGATGAAAAACTGTTTTTT. Its translation is CASSGLGSADEKLFF.

This clone was seen only a few times. The chain is built from TRBV14 and TRBJ2-1, with a weak D call TRBD1 (7 bases). Germline V gives CDR1 SGHDN, CDR2 FVKESK. This CDR3 contains 15 residues. Trimming stripped 4 bases from V and 7 bases from J, with 17 bases between. CDR3 region: CASSPRLAGGNEQFF. CDR3 sequence (DNA): TGTGCCAGCAGCCCAAGGTTGGCAGGGGGGAATGAGCAGTTCTTC.